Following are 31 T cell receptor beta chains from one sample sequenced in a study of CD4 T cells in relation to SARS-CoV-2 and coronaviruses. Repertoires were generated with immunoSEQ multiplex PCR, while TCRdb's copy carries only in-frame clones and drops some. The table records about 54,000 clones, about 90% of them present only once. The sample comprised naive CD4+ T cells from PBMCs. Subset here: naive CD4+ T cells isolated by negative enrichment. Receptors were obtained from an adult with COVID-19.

This CDR3 is CASRTGGTSGSRTDTQYF. In DNA, the CDR3 is TGCGCCAGCAGAACCGGCGGGACTAGCGGGAGTAGGACAGATACGCAGTATTTT. V is TRBV5-1 and J is TRBJ2-3; TRBD2 matches 14 bases. V was clipped by 5 bases and J by 3 bases; unmatched bases: 11. Germline CDR1 and CDR2: SGHRS and YFSETQ. The length of the CDR3 is 18 residues.

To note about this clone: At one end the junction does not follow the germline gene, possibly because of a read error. The CDR3 sequence: CAWGVAGGGGLAGGTEASPDTQYF. The DNA of the CDR3 is TGTGCCTGGGGTGTAGCTGGGGGGGGTGGGCTAGCGGGAGGAACGGAGGCTAGCCCAGATACGCAGTATTTT. This chain connects TRBV30 to TRBJ2-3; 11 positions agree with TRBD2. Germline assignment: CDR1 GTSNPN and CDR2 SVGIG (reference sequence). The length of the CDR3 is 24 residues.

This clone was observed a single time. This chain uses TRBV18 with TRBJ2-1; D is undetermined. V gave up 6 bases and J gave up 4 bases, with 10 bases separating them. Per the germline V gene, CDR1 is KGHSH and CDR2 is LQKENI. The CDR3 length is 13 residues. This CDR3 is CASSVKPYNEQFF. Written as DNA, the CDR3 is TGTGCCAGCTCCGTAAAGCCTTACAATGAGCAGTTCTTC.

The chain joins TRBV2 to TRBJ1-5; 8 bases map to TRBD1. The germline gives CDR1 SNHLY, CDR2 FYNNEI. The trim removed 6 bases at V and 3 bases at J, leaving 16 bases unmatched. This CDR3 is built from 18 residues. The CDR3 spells CASRRTRQGSPSNQPQHF. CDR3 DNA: TGTGCCAGCAGACGAACCCGACAGGGGTCCCCCTCCAATCAGCCCCAGCATTTT.

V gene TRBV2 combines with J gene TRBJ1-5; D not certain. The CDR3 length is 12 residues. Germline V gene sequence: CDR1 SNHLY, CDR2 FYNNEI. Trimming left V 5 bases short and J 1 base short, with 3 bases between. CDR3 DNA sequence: TGTGCCAGCAGTTGGAGCAATCAGCCCCAGCATTTT. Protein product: CASSWSNQPQHF. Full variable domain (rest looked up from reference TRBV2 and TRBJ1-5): EPEVTQTPSHQVTQMGQEVILRCVPISNHLYFYWYRQILGQKVEFLVSFYNNEISEKSEIFDDQFSVERPDGSNFTLKIRSTKLEDSAMYFCASSWSNQPQHFGDGTRLSIL.

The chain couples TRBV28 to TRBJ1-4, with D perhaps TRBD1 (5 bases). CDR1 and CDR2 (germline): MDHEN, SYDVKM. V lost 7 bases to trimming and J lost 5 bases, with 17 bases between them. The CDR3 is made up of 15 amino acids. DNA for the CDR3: TGTGCCAGCAAAATAAATGGCAGGGAAAATGAAAAACTGTTTTTT. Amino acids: CASKINGRENEKLFF.

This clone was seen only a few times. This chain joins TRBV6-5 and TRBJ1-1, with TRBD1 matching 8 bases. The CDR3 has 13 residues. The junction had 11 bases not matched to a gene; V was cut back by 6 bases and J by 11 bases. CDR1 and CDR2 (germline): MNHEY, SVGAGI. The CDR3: CASSGTGATLAFF. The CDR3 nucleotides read TGTGCCAGCAGCGGGACAGGAGCCACTTTGGCTTTCTTT.

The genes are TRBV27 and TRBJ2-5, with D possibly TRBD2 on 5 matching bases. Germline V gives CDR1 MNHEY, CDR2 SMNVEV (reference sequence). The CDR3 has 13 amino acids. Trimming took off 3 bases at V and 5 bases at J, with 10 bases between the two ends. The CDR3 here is CASSFRWEETQYF. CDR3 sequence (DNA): TGTGCCAGCAGTTTCAGGTGGGAGGAGACCCAGTACTTC.

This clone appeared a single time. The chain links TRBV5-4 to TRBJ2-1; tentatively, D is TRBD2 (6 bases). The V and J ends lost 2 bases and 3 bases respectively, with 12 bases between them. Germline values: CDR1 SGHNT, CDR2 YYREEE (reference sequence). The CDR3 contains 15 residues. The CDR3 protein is CASSFQTGDYNEQFF. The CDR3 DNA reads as TGTGCCAGCAGCTTTCAAACGGGAGACTACAATGAGCAGTTCTTC.

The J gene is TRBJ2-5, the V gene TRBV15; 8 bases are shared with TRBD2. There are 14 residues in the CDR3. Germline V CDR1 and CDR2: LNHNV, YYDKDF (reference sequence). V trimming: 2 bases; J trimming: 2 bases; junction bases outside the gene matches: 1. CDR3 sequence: CATSRSGSQETQYF. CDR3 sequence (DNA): TGTGCCACCAGCAGAAGCGGGAGTCAAGAGACCCAGTACTTC.

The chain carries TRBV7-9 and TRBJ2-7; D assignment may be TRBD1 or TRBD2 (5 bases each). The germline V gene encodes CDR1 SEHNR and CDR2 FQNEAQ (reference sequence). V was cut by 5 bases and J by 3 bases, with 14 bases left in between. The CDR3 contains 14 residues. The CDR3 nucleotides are TGTGCCAGCAGCAGCTCCGGGACGGACTACGAGCAGTACTTC. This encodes CASSSSGTDYEQYF.

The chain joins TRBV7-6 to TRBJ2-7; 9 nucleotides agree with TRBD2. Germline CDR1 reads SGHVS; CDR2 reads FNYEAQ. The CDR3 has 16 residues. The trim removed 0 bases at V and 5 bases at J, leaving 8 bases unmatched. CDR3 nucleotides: TGTGCCAGCAGCTTAGCTAGCGGGAGTACGAAAAACGAGCAGTACTTC. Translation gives CASSLASGSTKNEQYF.

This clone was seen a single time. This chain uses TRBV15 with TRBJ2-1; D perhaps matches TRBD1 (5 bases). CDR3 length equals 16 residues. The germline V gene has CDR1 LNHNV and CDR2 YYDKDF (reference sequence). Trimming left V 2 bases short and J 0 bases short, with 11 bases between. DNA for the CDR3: TGTGCCACCAGCAGATCAAGGGGTAGCTCCTACAATGAGCAGTTCTTC. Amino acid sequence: CATSRSRGSSYNEQFF.

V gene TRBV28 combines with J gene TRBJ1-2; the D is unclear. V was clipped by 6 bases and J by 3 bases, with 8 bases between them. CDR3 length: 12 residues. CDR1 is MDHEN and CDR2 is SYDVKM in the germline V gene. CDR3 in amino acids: CASREADYGYTF. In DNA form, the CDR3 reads TGTGCCAGCAGGGAAGCGGACTATGGCTACACCTTC.

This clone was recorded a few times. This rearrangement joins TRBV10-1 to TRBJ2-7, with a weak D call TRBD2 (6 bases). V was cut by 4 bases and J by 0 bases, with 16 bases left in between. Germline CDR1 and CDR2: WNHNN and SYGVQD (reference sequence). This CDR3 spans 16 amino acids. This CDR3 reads CASSASTSRGSYEQYF. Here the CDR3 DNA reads TGCGCCAGCAGTGCTTCTACTAGCCGAGGCTCCTACGAGCAGTACTTC.

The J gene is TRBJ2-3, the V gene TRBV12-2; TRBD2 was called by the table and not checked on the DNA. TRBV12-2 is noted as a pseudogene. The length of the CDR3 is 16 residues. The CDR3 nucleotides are TGTGCAAGTCGCTTAGGCTGGAGGGCACGCACAGATACGCAGTATTTT. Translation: CASRLGWRARTDTQYF.

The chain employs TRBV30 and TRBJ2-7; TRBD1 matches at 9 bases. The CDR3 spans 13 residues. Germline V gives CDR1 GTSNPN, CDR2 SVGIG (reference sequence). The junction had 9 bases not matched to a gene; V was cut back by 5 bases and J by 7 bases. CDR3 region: CAWARDRAEEQYF. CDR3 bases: TGTGCCTGGGCTAGGGACAGGGCGGAGGAGCAGTACTTC.

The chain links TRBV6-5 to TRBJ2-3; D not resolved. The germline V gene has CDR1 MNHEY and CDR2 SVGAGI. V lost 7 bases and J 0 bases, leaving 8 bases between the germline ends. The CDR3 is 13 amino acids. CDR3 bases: TGTGCCAGCAAGGCCCTAAGCACAGATACGCAGTATTTT. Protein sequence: CASKALSTDTQYF.

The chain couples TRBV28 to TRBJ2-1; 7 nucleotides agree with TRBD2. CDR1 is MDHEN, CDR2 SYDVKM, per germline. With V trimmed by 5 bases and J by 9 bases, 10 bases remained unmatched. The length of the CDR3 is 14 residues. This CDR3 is CASSHQGLVTEQFF. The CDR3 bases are TGTGCCAGCAGTCACCAAGGACTAGTAACTGAGCAGTTCTTC.

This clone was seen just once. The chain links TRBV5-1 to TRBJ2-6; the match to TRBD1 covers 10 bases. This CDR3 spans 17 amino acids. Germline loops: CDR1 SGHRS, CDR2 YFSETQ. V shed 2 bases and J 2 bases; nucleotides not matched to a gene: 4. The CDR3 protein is CASSFRDRGPGANVLTF. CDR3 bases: TGCGCCAGCAGCTTCCGGGACAGGGGACCTGGGGCCAACGTCCTGACTTTC.

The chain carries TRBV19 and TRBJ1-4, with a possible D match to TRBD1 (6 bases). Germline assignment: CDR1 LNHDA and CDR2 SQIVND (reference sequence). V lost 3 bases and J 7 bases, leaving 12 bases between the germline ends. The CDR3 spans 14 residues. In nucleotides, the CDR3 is TGTGCCAGTAGTATGGTCAGGGGTGGTGAAAAACTGTTTTTT. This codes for CASSMVRGGEKLFF.

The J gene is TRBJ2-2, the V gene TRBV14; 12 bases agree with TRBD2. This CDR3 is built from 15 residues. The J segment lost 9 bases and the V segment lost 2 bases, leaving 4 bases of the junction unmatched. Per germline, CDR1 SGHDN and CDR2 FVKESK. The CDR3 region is CASSQSSGRGRELFF. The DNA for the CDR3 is TGTGCCAGCAGCCAATCTAGCGGGAGGGGCCGGGAGCTGTTTTTT.

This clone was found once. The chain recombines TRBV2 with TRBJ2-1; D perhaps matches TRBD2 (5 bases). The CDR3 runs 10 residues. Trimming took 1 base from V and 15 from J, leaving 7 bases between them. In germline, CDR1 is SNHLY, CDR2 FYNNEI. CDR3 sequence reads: CASSEEGAFF. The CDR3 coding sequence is TGTGCCAGCAGTGAAGAGGGAGCGTTCTTC.

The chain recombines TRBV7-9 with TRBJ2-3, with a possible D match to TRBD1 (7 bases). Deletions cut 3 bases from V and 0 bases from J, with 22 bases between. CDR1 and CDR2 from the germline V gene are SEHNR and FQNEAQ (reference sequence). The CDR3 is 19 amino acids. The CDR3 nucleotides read TGTGCCAGCAGCTTTTCTGCGGGGTGGGGACAGTTAAGCACAGATACGCAGTATTTT. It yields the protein CASSFSAGWGQLSTDTQYF.

The CDR3 region is CASSERPGPGNIQYF. CDR3 sequence (DNA): TGCGCCAGCTCCGAGAGGCCGGGACCGGGGAACATTCAGTACTTC. The chain joins TRBV5-1 to TRBJ2-4; perhaps D is TRBD1 or TRBD2 (5 bases each). The length of the CDR3 is 15 residues. V was trimmed by 7 bases and J by 7 bases, leaving 21 bases between them. The V gene's germline CDR1 is SGHRS and CDR2 YFSETQ.

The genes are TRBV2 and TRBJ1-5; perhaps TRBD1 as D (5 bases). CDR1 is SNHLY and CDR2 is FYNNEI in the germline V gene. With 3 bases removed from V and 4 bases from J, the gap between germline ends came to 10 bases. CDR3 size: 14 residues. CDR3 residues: CASSDRAQNQPQHF. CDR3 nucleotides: TGTGCCAGCAGTGACAGGGCGCAAAATCAGCCCCAGCATTTT.

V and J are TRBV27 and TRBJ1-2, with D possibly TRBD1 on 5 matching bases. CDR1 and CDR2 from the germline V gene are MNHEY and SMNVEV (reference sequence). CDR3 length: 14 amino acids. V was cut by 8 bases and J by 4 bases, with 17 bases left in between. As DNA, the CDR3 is TGTGCCAGCCGGGACCCCAATCTCGTCTATGGCTACACCTTC. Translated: CASRDPNLVYGYTF.

The CDR3 nucleotides read TGTGCCAGCAGGAAGGGAAGGGACTACAATGAGCAGTTCTTC. It yields the protein CASRKGRDYNEQFF. This chain joins TRBV28 and TRBJ2-1, with unresolved D. CDR1 and CDR2 (germline): MDHEN, SYDVKM. CDR3 length: 14 residues. V was clipped by 6 bases and J by 3 bases, with 12 bases between them.

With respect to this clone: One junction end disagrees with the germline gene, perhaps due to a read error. CDR3 sequence reads: CASSLLSPGTGNSEAFF. The DNA for the CDR3 is TGTGCCAGCAGCTTACTCAGTCCCGGGACAGGGAACTCTGAAGCTTTCTTT. V and J are TRBV7-2 and TRBJ1-1, with 9 bases that match TRBD1. Germline loops: CDR1 SGHTA, CDR2 FQGNSA. The CDR3 spans 17 residues. Variable domain in full (rest from reference TRBV7-2 and TRBJ1-1): GAGVSQSPSNKVTEKGKDVELRCDPISGHTALYWYRQSLGQGLEFLIYFQGNSAPDKSGLPSDRFSAERTGGSVSTLTIQRTQQEDSAVYLCASSLLSPGTGNSEAFFGQGTRLTVV.

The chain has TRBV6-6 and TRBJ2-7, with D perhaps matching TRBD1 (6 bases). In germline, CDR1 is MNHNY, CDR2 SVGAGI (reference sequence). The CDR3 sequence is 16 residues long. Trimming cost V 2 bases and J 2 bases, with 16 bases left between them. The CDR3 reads CASSYTTDSHTYEQYF. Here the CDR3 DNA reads TGTGCCAGCAGTTACACCACGGACAGCCATACCTACGAGCAGTACTTC.

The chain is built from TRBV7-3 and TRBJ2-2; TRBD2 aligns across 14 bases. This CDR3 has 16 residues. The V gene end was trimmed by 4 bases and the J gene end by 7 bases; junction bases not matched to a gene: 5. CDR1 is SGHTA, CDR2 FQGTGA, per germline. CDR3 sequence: CASSSTGTSGGGELFF. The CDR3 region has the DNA TGTGCCAGCAGCTCCACCGGGACTAGCGGGGGCGGGGAGCTGTTTTTT.